The 15 T cell receptor beta chains reported below all come from one sample, sequenced in a study of T cell responses to AZD1222 COVID-19 vaccine. Using immunoSEQ multiplex PCR, the repertoire was profiled, and TCRdb retains in-frame clones only, with some absent. The sample records about 170,000 clones, less than 90% being singletons. Sample: peripheral blood, taken on day 0 of AZD1222 vaccination. The receptors derive from an adult in good health.

The gene calls are TRBV28 and TRBJ1-6; D is perhaps TRBD1 (6 bases). Trimming removed 9 bases from V and 10 bases from J, with 16 bases in between. Germline loops: CDR1 MDHEN, CDR2 SYDVKM. The CDR3 covers 13 residues. CDR3 protein: CASSGRGKSPLHF. In DNA, the CDR3 is TGTGCCAGTTCGGGCAGGGGAAAATCACCCCTCCACTTT.

In this sample, this clone turned up a few times. The chain recombines TRBV5-1 with TRBJ2-2; 11 nucleotides agree with TRBD1. Trimming took 0 bases from V and 6 from J; bases not matched to a gene: 7. The CDR3 covers 17 residues. In germline, CDR1 is SGHRS, CDR2 YFSETQ. CDR3: CASSLARTGGNAGELFF. In DNA form, the CDR3 reads TGCGCCAGCAGCTTGGCGCGGACAGGGGGCAATGCCGGGGAGCTGTTTTTT.

The DNA of the CDR3 is TGTGCCAGCAGCTCCTCTGGGGGACTAGCGAGCTACGAGCAGTACTTC. This codes for CASSSSGGLASYEQYF. The genes are TRBV5-5 and TRBJ2-7, with 10 bases aligning to TRBD2. V shed 3 bases and J 3 bases; nucleotides not matched to a gene: 9. The CDR3 covers 16 residues. Germline assignment: CDR1 SGHKS and CDR2 YYEKEE (reference sequence).

The chain links TRBV5-8 to TRBJ1-1; D may be TRBD1 (5 bases). V was shortened by 0 bases and J by 2 bases, with 11 bases between the two germline ends. Germline-derived CDR1 and CDR2 are SGHTS and YDEGEE. This CDR3 contains 15 residues. CDR3 in amino acids: CASSLAGRGNTEAFF. The CDR3 DNA reads as TGTGCCAGCAGCTTGGCGGGGAGGGGAAACACTGAAGCTTTCTTT.

The genes are TRBV27 and TRBJ1-5, with a weak D call TRBD1 (5 bases). Germline CDR1 is MNHEY and CDR2 is SMNVEV (reference sequence). V shed 1 base and J shed 4 bases, with 8 bases lying between them. CDR3 length: 14 amino acids. This chain's CDR3 is CASSLWGSNQPQHF. In DNA form, the CDR3 reads TGTGCCAGCAGTTTATGGGGCAGTAATCAGCCCCAGCATTTT.

The chain employs TRBV24-1 and TRBJ1-2, with D hard to call. Germline V lookup: CDR1 KGHDR, CDR2 SFDVKD. V shed 2 bases and J shed 0 bases, with 12 bases lying between them. The CDR3 has 16 amino acids. In DNA form, the CDR3 reads TGTGCCACCAGTGATTCGGGAGTGCTGGCTAACTATGGCTACACCTTC. Translating it yields CATSDSGVLANYGYTF.

The chain employs TRBV4-2 and TRBJ1-5; 7 bases are a match to TRBD1. The germline CDR1 and CDR2 sequences are LGHNA and YNFKEQ. The CDR3 has 15 residues. With V trimmed by 4 bases and J by 1 base, 4 bases remained unmatched. CDR3 DNA: TGTGCCAGCAGCCCCAGGGGGGGCAGCAATCAGCCCCAGCATTTT. This gives the protein CASSPRGGSNQPQHF.

The rearrangement uses TRBV10-3 and TRBJ1-2; TRBD1 is a possible D gene (5 bases). Between the trimmed V and J ends, which lost 0 bases and 8 bases, there was a span of 10 bases. Per germline, CDR1 ENHRY and CDR2 SYGVKD. The CDR3 covers 13 residues. The CDR3 bases are TGTGCCATCAGTGAGTCGGGAGGGGACGGCTACACCTTC. As protein: CAISESGGDGYTF.

The rearrangement uses TRBV6-5 and TRBJ1-1, with D unclear. The ends were cut back, 9 bases at V and 10 bases at J, with 15 bases in the middle. This CDR3 is 11 amino acids long. CDR1 is MNHEY, CDR2 SVGAGI, per germline. CDR3 coding DNA: TGTGCCAGTACCTCGCCCAGTGGAGCTTTCTTT. It yields the protein CASTSPSGAFF.

V usage is TRBV19 and J usage is TRBJ1-2, with TRBD1 matching 11 bases. The CDR3 is made up of 17 amino acids. With V trimmed by 2 bases and J by 4 bases, 9 bases remained unmatched. Germline CDR1 LNHDA, CDR2 SQIVND (reference sequence). The CDR3, as DNA: TGTGCCAGTAGTATAAGGACGGACAGGGGGCTATTCTATGGCTACACCTTC. It specifies CASSIRTDRGLFYGYTF.

The V call is TRBV5-4, the J call TRBJ1-4, with D unclear. Trimming removed 3 bases from V and 3 bases from J, with 6 bases in between. Germline CDR1 reads SGHNT; CDR2 reads YYREEE (reference sequence). There are 13 residues in the CDR3. CDR3 coding DNA: TGTGCCAGCAGCTCCGGGTCTAATGAAAAACTGTTTTTT. Protein: CASSSGSNEKLFF.

The CDR3 DNA reads TGTGCCAGCAGCTTGAGGGCTAGCGAGTACAATGAGCAGTTCTTC. Translating it yields CASSLRASEYNEQFF. The chain couples TRBV5-5 to TRBJ2-1; the D gene is possibly TRBD2 (6 bases). The CDR3 runs to 15 residues. CDR1 and CDR2 (germline): SGHKS, YYEKEE (reference sequence). Trimming left V 1 base short and J 4 bases short, with 12 bases between.

J is TRBJ1-1 and V is TRBV6-5; D possibly corresponds to TRBD1 (6 bases). The germline gives CDR1 MNHEY, CDR2 SVGAGI. The CDR3 spans 14 residues. V dropped 7 bases and J dropped 7 bases, with 19 bases sitting between them. CDR3: CASNPTRTAIEAFF. In DNA form, the CDR3 reads TGTGCCAGCAACCCTACTAGGACAGCCATTGAAGCTTTCTTT.

The chain links TRBV6-5 to TRBJ1-1; D is perhaps TRBD1 (5 bases). The CDR3 is 14 residues long. Germline V gives CDR1 MNHEY, CDR2 SVGAGI. The V end lost 7 bases, the J end lost 1 base, and 13 bases lay between the germline ends. In DNA form, the CDR3 reads TGTGCCAGCAAGCCGGGACTCACGAACACTGAAGCTTTCTTT. Translated, it gives CASKPGLTNTEAFF.

The chain recombines TRBV28 with TRBJ2-5; D is undetermined. Germline V gene sequence: CDR1 MDHEN, CDR2 SYDVKM. The V end lost 5 bases, the J end lost 0 bases, and 13 bases lay between the germline ends. This CDR3 comprises 15 residues. Here the CDR3 reads CASSDIQTYQETQYF. Written as DNA, the CDR3 is TGTGCCAGCAGTGACATTCAAACGTACCAAGAGACCCAGTACTTC.